These 29 T cell receptor beta chains came from one sample sequenced in a study of cytomegalovirus exposure and HLA in healthy donors. In the PCR, 60 Vbeta and 13 Jbeta primers were used. TCRdb's copy holds only in-frame clones and misses some; the assay was immunoSEQ multiplex PCR. This sample has 150,000 to 200,000 clones, with about three quarters found just once. The sequenced sample consisted of PBMCs. The receptors were sampled from a woman in her thirties or forties in good health and CMV-seronegative.

V is TRBV5-4 and J is TRBJ1-1; D gene uncertain. Per germline, CDR1 SGHNT and CDR2 YYREEE (reference sequence). Trimming left V 4 bases short and J 5 bases short, with 15 bases between. This CDR3 contains 14 residues. CDR3 region: CASSPRETVTEAFF. Here the CDR3 DNA reads TGTGCCAGCAGCCCCCGGGAAACAGTAACTGAAGCTTTCTTT.

The gene calls are TRBV7-3 and TRBJ2-1; D might be TRBD2 (5 bases). The V end lost 2 bases, the J end lost 7 bases, and 12 bases lay between the germline ends. The CDR3 is made up of 14 amino acids. From germline, CDR1 is SGHTA and CDR2 FQGTGA. CDR3 amino acids: CASSLGGLGNEQFF. CDR3 bases: TGTGCCAGCAGCTTAGGCGGGTTGGGAAATGAGCAGTTCTTC.

The rearrangement joins TRBV28 to TRBJ1-4; tentatively, D is TRBD1 (5 bases). CDR3 length: 13 amino acids. Per germline, CDR1 MDHEN and CDR2 SYDVKM. For the CDR3, the DNA is TGTGCGGGTGCAGGGCTTTCTAATGAAAAACTGTTTTTT. As protein: CAGAGLSNEKLFF.

This chain joins TRBV2 and TRBJ2-1; 15 bases fit TRBD2. J gave up 0 bases and V 4 bases, and 1 base lay outside the gene matches. The length of the CDR3 is 17 residues. Germline assignment: CDR1 SNHLY and CDR2 FYNNEI. The CDR3: CASSGGLAGGSYNEQFF. DNA of the CDR3: TGTGCCAGCAGTGGGGGACTAGCGGGAGGCTCCTACAATGAGCAGTTCTTC. The full variable domain, with the rest looked up from reference TRBV2 and TRBJ2-1, is EPEVTQTPSHQVTQMGQEVILRCVPISNHLYFYWYRQILGQKVEFLVSFYNNEISEKSEIFDDQFSVERPDGSNFTLKIRSTKLEDSAMYFCASSGGLAGGSYNEQFFGPGTRLTVL.

The rearrangement links TRBV4-3 to TRBJ2-7; 7 bases align to TRBD2. CDR3 length: 15 amino acids. Per germline, CDR1 LGHNA and CDR2 YSLEER. Unmatched junction bases numbered 8, after V lost 0 bases and J lost 6 bases. The CDR3 region has the DNA TGCGCCAGCAGCCAAGATCTCGGACTAGTAAGCGAGCAGTACTTC. It yields the protein CASSQDLGLVSEQYF.

The V and J genes are TRBV19 and TRBJ2-1; D is possibly TRBD1 (5 bases). Germline V gene sequence: CDR1 LNHDA, CDR2 SQIVND (reference sequence). CDR3 length equals 14 residues. The ends were cut back, 5 bases at V and 8 bases at J, with 16 bases in the middle. Here the CDR3 DNA reads TGTGCCAGTAGTGGATGGGGCATTCGGGATGAGCAGTTCTTC. It is translated as CASSGWGIRDEQFF.

This clone occurred a few times. The chain carries TRBV7-8 and TRBJ1-3; 11 nucleotides align to TRBD1. Germline trimming cut 5 bases from V and 0 bases from J; bases unmatched to any gene: 6. This CDR3 has 17 amino acids. Germline V gene sequence: CDR1 SGHVS, CDR2 FQNEAQ. The CDR3 spells CASSPGTGGTSGNTIYF. In nucleotides, the CDR3 is TGTGCCAGCAGCCCCGGGACAGGGGGGACCTCTGGAAACACCATATATTTT.

The V call is TRBV30, the J call TRBJ1-1; D may be TRBD1 (5 bases). This CDR3 has 11 residues. Germline V gene lookup returns CDR1 GTSNPN and CDR2 SVGIG (reference sequence). V dropped 2 bases and J dropped 6 bases, with 7 bases sitting between them. CDR3 region: CAWSKTAEAFF. Written as DNA, the CDR3 is TGTGCCTGGAGTAAGACAGCTGAAGCTTTCTTT.

The chain is built from TRBV6-5 and TRBJ2-1, with D maybe TRBD2 (5 bases). V lost 1 base, J lost 7 bases, and 17 bases lay in between. The germline V gene encodes CDR1 MNHEY and CDR2 SVGAGI. CDR3 length equals 16 residues. The CDR3 coding sequence is TGTGCCAGCAGTTACTATTCCGGGAACTGGGGTAATGAGCAGTTCTTC. Protein sequence: CASSYYSGNWGNEQFF.

This chain connects TRBV7-2 to TRBJ2-1; 7 bases are a match to TRBD2. Losses at the gene ends were 2 bases for V and 5 bases for J; bases not matched to a gene: 6. The CDR3 loop spans 15 amino acids. The germline gives CDR1 SGHTA, CDR2 FQGNSA. CDR3: CASSLNLAVHNEQFF. In nucleotides, the CDR3 is TGTGCCAGCAGCTTAAACCTAGCGGTTCACAATGAGCAGTTCTTC.

This clone has only a few counts. This CDR3 is CSVYGRDRIFGYTF. CDR3 coding DNA: TGCAGCGTGTACGGCAGGGATAGGATTTTTGGCTACACCTTC. This rearrangement joins TRBV29-1 to TRBJ1-2; the D gene is possibly TRBD1 (5 bases). Germline CDR1 SQVTM, CDR2 ANQGSEA. V was clipped by 6 bases and J by 7 bases, with 21 bases between them. This CDR3 is 14 amino acids long.

This sequence joins TRBV6-5 and TRBJ2-3, with D unresolved. Germline assignment: CDR1 MNHEY and CDR2 SVGAGI. The V end was cut by 7 bases, the J end by 1 base, with 9 bases between. The CDR3 is made up of 13 amino acids. Written as DNA, the CDR3 is TGTGCCAGCACCTACCCGGGCACAGATACGCAGTATTTT. It translates to CASTYPGTDTQYF.

V and J are TRBV6-5 and TRBJ2-7, with TRBD2 matching 13 bases. With 6 bases clipped from V and 6 bases from J, the junction kept 8 bases outside the gene matches. The germline CDR1 and CDR2 sequences are MNHEY and SVGAGI. CDR3 length: 15 amino acids. The CDR3 loop reads CASRRTSGSLGEQYV. The CDR3 DNA follows: TGTGCCAGCAGACGGACTAGCGGGAGTTTGGGCGAGCAGTACGTC.

The chain combines TRBV6-4 with TRBJ2-1, with TRBD1 matching 10 bases. CDR1 MRHNA and CDR2 SNTAGT come from the germline V gene. The CDR3 is 15 residues long. The V and J ends lost 1 base and 5 bases, in that order; junction bases with no gene match: 2. The CDR3 coding sequence is TGTGCCAGCAGTGACTTGGGACAGGGGAACAATGAGCAGTTCTTC. It is translated as CASSDLGQGNNEQFF.

This rearrangement joins TRBV14 to TRBJ2-2; D is ambiguous. CDR3 length equals 11 residues. CDR1 is SGHDN, CDR2 FVKESK, per germline. The V gene lost 9 bases and the J gene lost 5 bases, with 7 bases spanning the gap. In DNA form, the CDR3 reads TGTGCCAGTACTACGACCGGGGAGCTGTTTTTT. Amino acids: CASTTTGELFF.

This rearrangement joins TRBV7-8 to TRBJ1-6; possibly TRBD1 for D (6 bases). Germline V gene sequence: CDR1 SGHVS, CDR2 FQNEAQ. This CDR3 region has 14 residues. V lost 1 base and J 8 bases, leaving 9 bases between the germline ends. CDR3 in amino acids: CASSLGPGDSPLHF. CDR3 DNA: TGTGCCAGCAGCTTAGGGCCAGGGGATTCACCCCTCCACTTT.

The chain recombines TRBV30 with TRBJ2-7, with D possibly being TRBD1 (5 bases). Germline V lookup: CDR1 GTSNPN, CDR2 SVGIG (reference sequence). This CDR3 is 12 amino acids long. V lost 4 bases and J 4 bases, leaving 11 bases between the germline ends. CDR3 amino acids: CAWNLGHYEQYF. In nucleotides, the CDR3 is TGTGCCTGGAACCTAGGACATTACGAGCAGTACTTC.

The chain recombines TRBV11-2 with TRBJ2-1, with 15 bases fitting TRBD2. V lost 5 bases to trimming and J lost 8 bases; unmatched junction nucleotides: 10. This CDR3 is 17 amino acids long. CDR1 and CDR2 (germline): SGHAT, FQNNGV. The CDR3 nucleotides are TGTGCCAGCAGCCAGGGACTAGCGGGAGGAGGTTTGGATGAGCAGTTCTTC. Its protein product is CASSQGLAGGGLDEQFF.

The gene calls are TRBV7-3 and TRBJ2-3; perhaps TRBD2 as D (5 bases). V was pared by 0 bases and J by 3 bases, with 7 bases between. There are 14 residues in the CDR3. Per germline, CDR1 SGHTA and CDR2 FQGTGA. This CDR3 reads CASSLTTGTDTQYF. CDR3 sequence (DNA): TGTGCCAGCAGCTTAACAACGGGGACAGATACGCAGTATTTT. Full variable domain (rest looked up from reference TRBV7-3 and TRBJ2-3): GAGVSQTPSNKVTEKGKYVELRCDPISGHTALYWYRQSLGQGPEFLIYFQGTGAADDSGLPNDRFFAVRPEGSVSTLKIQRTERGDSAVYLCASSLTTGTDTQYFGPGTRLTVL.

This clone has a single count. J is TRBJ2-5 and V is TRBV12-5; D is undetermined. Germline assignment: CDR1 LGHNT and CDR2 FRNRAP. The CDR3 is 14 amino acids. The ends were cut back, 7 bases at V and 2 bases at J, with 14 bases in the middle. The CDR3 coding sequence is TGTGCTAGTGCCCTACCGTTACCTCAAGAGACCCAGTACTTC. Translating it yields CASALPLPQETQYF.

This chain links TRBV5-4 with TRBJ2-5, with a tentative D call TRBD2 (6 bases). The CDR3 sequence is 15 residues long. V was trimmed by 0 bases and J by 4 bases, leaving 13 bases between them. Germline V gene sequence: CDR1 SGHNT, CDR2 YYREEE (reference sequence). The CDR3 sequence is CASSLGRWRVETQYF. The DNA of the CDR3 is TGTGCCAGCAGCTTGGGACGGTGGAGGGTAGAGACCCAGTACTTC.

V is TRBV7-2 and J is TRBJ1-2; D may be TRBD1 (5 bases). Looked up from germline, CDR1 is SGHTA and CDR2 is FQGNSA. The CDR3 loop spans 14 amino acids. V was pared by 0 bases and J by 2 bases, with 7 bases between. Here the CDR3 reads CASSLAGGNYGYTF. As DNA, the CDR3 is TGTGCCAGCAGCTTAGCGGGGGGGAACTATGGCTACACCTTC.

The rearrangement links TRBV11-3 to TRBJ1-2, with 8 bases that match TRBD1. CDR3 size: 13 residues. V shed 5 bases and J 7 bases; nucleotides not matched to a gene: 6. CDR1 and CDR2 from the germline V gene are SGHNT and YENEEA. CDR3 region: CASSPRTGSGYTF. CDR3 sequence (DNA): TGTGCCAGCAGCCCCCGGACAGGGTCTGGCTACACCTTC.

A few counts support this clone. The chain joins TRBV10-3 to TRBJ2-1; TRBD2 aligns across 8 bases. CDR3 size: 15 residues. The germline V gene has CDR1 ENHRY and CDR2 SYGVKD. With V trimmed by 0 bases and J by 4 bases, 2 bases remained unmatched. The CDR3: CAISESGLDYNEQFF. CDR3 nucleotides: TGTGCCATCAGTGAGTCGGGACTAGATTACAATGAGCAGTTCTTC.

V usage is TRBV7-7 and J usage is TRBJ2-5; possible D gene TRBD1, 6 bases. The CDR3 spans 13 residues. CDR1 and CDR2 from the germline V gene are SSHAT and FNYEAQ (reference sequence). Trimming stripped 3 bases from V and 5 bases from J, with 10 bases between. The CDR3 DNA follows: TGTGCCAGCAGCTTTTCAGGGGACGAGACCCAGTACTTC. Protein product: CASSFSGDETQYF. The full variable domain, rest sourced from reference TRBV7-7 and TRBJ2-5, is GAGVSQSPRYKVTKRGQDVTLRCDPISSHATLYWYQQALGQGPEFLTYFNYEAQPDKSGLPSDRFSAERPEGSISTLTIQRTEQRDSAMYRCASSFSGDETQYFGPGTRLLVL.

J is TRBJ1-1 and V is TRBV9; D is unclear. Trimming took 0 bases from V and 0 from J, leaving 9 bases between them. The CDR3 contains 15 residues. Germline CDR1 reads SGDLS; CDR2 reads YYNGEE. The CDR3 DNA is TGTGCCAGCAGCGTAGGGAGGACCATGAACACTGAAGCTTTCTTT. It specifies CASSVGRTMNTEAFF.

The chain links TRBV7-2 to TRBJ2-1; 9 positions match TRBD1. The germline V gene encodes CDR1 SGHTA and CDR2 FQGNSA. V lost 5 bases and J lost 1; bases outside the gene matches: 6. CDR3 length: 16 residues. DNA for the CDR3: TGTGCCAGCAGCCAACCGGGACAGGGATCCTACAATGAGCAGTTCTTC. It codes for CASSQPGQGSYNEQFF.

The chain is built from TRBV11-3 and TRBJ2-1, with TRBD2 matching over 7 bases. The CDR3 is 18 residues long. V dropped 0 bases and J dropped 4; count of bases not matched to a gene: 12. Germline loops: CDR1 SGHNT, CDR2 YENEEA. The CDR3 reads CASSLDHRGSGAYNEQFF. The CDR3 nucleotides are TGTGCCAGCAGCTTAGATCACCGGGGAAGCGGGGCATACAATGAGCAGTTCTTC.

This chain's CDR3 is CASSRWDRGVSYEQYF. In DNA form, the CDR3 reads TGTGCCAGCAGTAGATGGGACAGGGGGGTTTCCTACGAGCAGTACTTC. V and J are TRBV2 and TRBJ2-5; TRBD1 aligns across 11 bases. Near its end, the DNA agrees better with TRBJ2-7, so the J call may be wrong. The CDR3 has 16 amino acids. Germline CDR1 reads SNHLY; CDR2 reads FYNNEI.